The rows below give T cell receptor beta chains drawn from one sample of a study of T cell responses to AZD1222 COVID-19 vaccine. Assay used: immunoSEQ multiplex PCR; TCRdb lists only in-frame clones, some missing. The sample has 150,000 or so clones, 91% seen once; the top ten hold approximately 4.8%. Material: peripheral blood, obtained on day 0 of AZD1222 vaccination. These receptors were taken from an adult in good health. Both conserved end residues are trimmed from each CDR3. The order of the fields is V gene, J gene, CDR3 protein.

v_gene: TRBV28; j_gene: TRBJ2-6; CDR3aa: ASSLVSGANVLT
v_gene: TRBV4-1; j_gene: TRBJ1-5; CDR3aa: ASSQAGTRTWDQPQH
v_gene: TRBV5-5; j_gene: TRBJ1-1; CDR3aa: ASSLGYRGQSIAF
v_gene: TRBV7-2; j_gene: TRBJ1-6; CDR3aa: ASSYLGFSPLH
v_gene: TRBV5-1; j_gene: TRBJ2-1; CDR3aa: ASSLEGRSSYNEQF
v_gene: TRBV12-3/TRBV12-4; j_gene: TRBJ1-1; CDR3aa: ASSWTGPTEAF
v_gene: TRBV6-7; j_gene: TRBJ2-5; CDR3aa: ASSYSSGRETQY
v_gene: TRBV5-6; j_gene: TRBJ2-2; CDR3aa: ASSLDGWTGELF
v_gene: TRBV28; j_gene: TRBJ1-1; CDR3aa: ASSAGTGWVGRTEAF
v_gene: TRBV7-9; j_gene: TRBJ2-7; CDR3aa: ASSSLAGGYEQY
v_gene: TRBV19; j_gene: TRBJ2-1; CDR3aa: ACSRASGSYNEQF
v_gene: TRBV28; j_gene: TRBJ2-7; CDR3aa: ASSLSPPIPYEQY
v_gene: TRBV9; j_gene: TRBJ1-1; CDR3aa: ASNPGGNTEAF
v_gene: TRBV6-2/TRBV6-3; j_gene: TRBJ1-2; CDR3aa: ASSPLLGGNYGYT
v_gene: TRBV10-3; j_gene: TRBJ2-5; CDR3aa: ASGTSGSEETQY
v_gene: TRBV5-6; j_gene: TRBJ1-5; CDR3aa: ASSLKGGRNQPQH
v_gene: TRBV6-2/TRBV6-3; j_gene: TRBJ2-2; CDR3aa: ASSSRLGQGAFTGELF
v_gene: TRBV3-1/TRBV3-2; j_gene: TRBJ2-2; CDR3aa: ASSPRWPNTGELF
v_gene: TRBV3-1/TRBV3-2; j_gene: TRBJ2-1; CDR3aa: ASSQRGLAGNNEQF
v_gene: TRBV6-5; j_gene: TRBJ1-6; CDR3aa: ASSYLQGSYNSPLH
v_gene: TRBV4-2; j_gene: TRBJ1-2; CDR3aa: ASSQEDRGGSYGYT
v_gene: TRBV5-1; j_gene: TRBJ2-3; CDR3aa: ASRPRAGGTDTQY
v_gene: TRBV10-1; j_gene: TRBJ1-4; CDR3aa: ASSETTLRNEKLF
v_gene: TRBV6-4; j_gene: TRBJ2-3; CDR3aa: ASSDKETDTQY
v_gene: TRBV19; j_gene: TRBJ2-3; CDR3aa: ASQTNGRRTQY
v_gene: TRBV7-2; j_gene: TRBJ1-5; CDR3aa: ASTLGGGFSNQPQH
v_gene: TRBV19; j_gene: TRBJ2-7; CDR3aa: ASSPDFYEQY
v_gene: TRBV3-1/TRBV3-2; j_gene: TRBJ2-7; CDR3aa: ASSQYLAGELGQY
v_gene: TRBV6-1; j_gene: TRBJ1-2; CDR3aa: ASSELWTGARYGYT
v_gene: TRBV7-2; j_gene: TRBJ1-4; CDR3aa: ASSLGQEKLF
v_gene: TRBV6-6; j_gene: TRBJ1-6; CDR3aa: ASRPQGAASYNSPLH
v_gene: TRBV9; j_gene: TRBJ1-4; CDR3aa: ASSVEVGGANEKLF
v_gene: TRBV7-9; j_gene: TRBJ2-1; CDR3aa: ASSLGAAGEF
v_gene: TRBV19; j_gene: TRBJ1-2; CDR3aa: ASSGNGYT
v_gene: TRBV4-3; j_gene: TRBJ1-5; CDR3aa: ASSPDINGPQH
v_gene: TRBV7-8; j_gene: TRBJ2-1; CDR3aa: ASSFTPGQDMGNEQF
v_gene: TRBV18; j_gene: TRBJ2-7; CDR3aa: ASSLGTGSYEQY
v_gene: TRBV3-1/TRBV3-2; j_gene: TRBJ2-1; CDR3aa: ASSQDWGWGQEQF
v_gene: TRBV10-1; j_gene: TRBJ2-2; CDR3aa: ASRDPGQGNTGELF
v_gene: TRBV6-5; j_gene: TRBJ2-7; CDR3aa: ASSSPPQYEQY
v_gene: TRBV5-1; j_gene: TRBJ1-1; CDR3aa: ASSYGGPGTEAF
v_gene: TRBV10-3; j_gene: TRBJ2-2; CDR3aa: AISEAGGDTGELF
v_gene: TRBV5-4; j_gene: TRBJ2-1; CDR3aa: ASSLSAGGTEQF
v_gene: TRBV7-2; j_gene: TRBJ2-2; CDR3aa: ASSPKTGLDGELF
v_gene: TRBV28; j_gene: TRBJ1-3; CDR3aa: ASSGTVGNTIY
v_gene: TRBV5-1; j_gene: TRBJ1-2; CDR3aa: ASKPRTGVASNYGYT
v_gene: TRBV9; j_gene: TRBJ2-5; CDR3aa: ASSGRVGGPLETQY